This is a list of T cell receptor beta chains from one sample in a study of naive and memory T cell subsets. Each CDR3 protein gets one entry after TCRdb re-called the UMI-ligation and nested PCR reads with MiXCR. This table has 120,000 to 150,000 distinct CDR3 sequences, approximately 21% appearing once. The specimen was naive CD8+ T cells from blood. The receptors shown here come from a human donor in good health. Both conserved end residues are part of each CDR3. Each record gives: J gene, D gene, clone size, V gene, CDR3 DNA, CDR3 protein. The D gene is left open where the match is weak. Clone size appears in some rows only: once, few, many, or a class for an expanded clone.

j_gene: TRBJ2-7; d_gene: TRBD2; abundance: NA; v_gene: TRBV5-1; CDR3nt: TGCGCCAGCAGCTTGTCCCCGGGGGAGGGGTACGAGCAGTACTTC; CDR3aa: CASSLSPGEGYEQYF
j_gene: TRBJ1-1; d_gene: NA; abundance: few; v_gene: TRBV27; CDR3nt: TGTGCCAGCAGTTTATCTCACCGACAGGCAACTAAGTCGGTCATGAACACTGAAGCTTTCTTT; CDR3aa: CASSLSHRQATKSVMNTEAFF
j_gene: TRBJ2-7; d_gene: TRBD1; abundance: NA; v_gene: TRBV12-3/TRBV12-4; CDR3nt: TGTGCCAGCAAACAGACAGGGAGCTCCTACGAGCAGTACTTC; CDR3aa: CASKQTGSSYEQYF
j_gene: TRBJ2-7; d_gene: NA; abundance: NA; v_gene: TRBV7-9; CDR3nt: TGTGCCAGCAGCCCGGCTCCTCACGAGCAGTACTTC; CDR3aa: CASSPAPHEQYF
j_gene: TRBJ2-1; d_gene: TRBD1; abundance: NA; v_gene: TRBV13; CDR3nt: TGTGCCAGCAGCTCTCCGGGACAGGGGGCGAATGAGCAGTTCTTC; CDR3aa: CASSSPGQGANEQFF
j_gene: TRBJ2-7; d_gene: NA; abundance: few; v_gene: TRBV2; CDR3nt: TGTGCCAGCAGAGGGAATTCCGGGCAGTACTTC; CDR3aa: CASRGNSGQYF
j_gene: TRBJ2-5; d_gene: NA; abundance: NA; v_gene: TRBV28; CDR3nt: TGTGCCAGCAGTTTATTTTCGGGCGAGACCCAGTACTTC; CDR3aa: CASSLFSGETQYF
j_gene: TRBJ2-1; d_gene: NA; abundance: NA; v_gene: TRBV20-1; CDR3nt: TGCAGTGCTAGAGATCTCTTTGTCTATGAGCAGTTCTTC; CDR3aa: CSARDLFVYEQFF
j_gene: TRBJ2-1; d_gene: NA; abundance: once; v_gene: TRBV12-3/TRBV12-4; CDR3nt: TGTGCCAGCACCTTAAGACATCGGGGCAATGAGCAGTTCTTC; CDR3aa: CASTLRHRGNEQFF
j_gene: TRBJ2-7; d_gene: NA; abundance: few; v_gene: TRBV4-3; CDR3nt: TGCGCCAGCAGCCAAGATTGGGGATCCTACGAGCAGTACTTC; CDR3aa: CASSQDWGSYEQYF
j_gene: TRBJ2-1; d_gene: NA; abundance: few; v_gene: TRBV2; CDR3nt: TGTGCCAGCAGTGAGCCGGGATACTCCTACAATGAGCAGTTCTTC; CDR3aa: CASSEPGYSYNEQFF
j_gene: TRBJ2-1; d_gene: TRBD1; abundance: NA; v_gene: TRBV4-1; CDR3nt: TGCGCCAGCAGCGCCCGGGACAGCTCCTACAATGAGCAGTTCTTC; CDR3aa: CASSARDSSYNEQFF
j_gene: TRBJ2-3; d_gene: NA; abundance: few; v_gene: TRBV24-1; CDR3nt: TGTGCCACCAGTGATCGCCATGGACGTAAGATCGAGGATACGCAGTATTTT; CDR3aa: CATSDRHGRKIEDTQYF
j_gene: TRBJ1-2; d_gene: NA; abundance: many; v_gene: TRBV28; CDR3nt: TGTGCCAGCAGCCCGGCGCGGCCGCGTGCCTATGGCTACACCTTC; CDR3aa: CASSPARPRAYGYTF
j_gene: TRBJ2-1; d_gene: TRBD2; abundance: once; v_gene: TRBV7-6; CDR3nt: TGTGCCAGCAGCTTAGAGATTTTAGTAGCGGGAGGGCCCAATGAGCAGTTCTTC; CDR3aa: CASSLEILVAGGPNEQFF
j_gene: TRBJ2-7; d_gene: TRBD1; abundance: NA; v_gene: TRBV11-2; CDR3nt: TGTGCCAGCAGCCGCTTGACAGGGGTCTACGAGCAGTACTTC; CDR3aa: CASSRLTGVYEQYF
j_gene: TRBJ2-7; d_gene: TRBD1; abundance: few; v_gene: TRBV6-1; CDR3nt: TGTGCCAGCAGAGATAGACAGGGTTGGTACGAGCAGTACTTC; CDR3aa: CASRDRQGWYEQYF
j_gene: TRBJ1-5; d_gene: NA; abundance: NA; v_gene: TRBV4-1; CDR3nt: TGCGCCAGCAGCCAATGGGCAGGGGAAATTAGCAATCAGCCCCAGCATTTT; CDR3aa: CASSQWAGEISNQPQHF
j_gene: TRBJ2-1; d_gene: NA; abundance: NA; v_gene: TRBV6-5; CDR3nt: TGTGCCAGCAGTACGGACAGTTACTACAATGAGCAGTTCTTC; CDR3aa: CASSTDSYYNEQFF
j_gene: TRBJ1-1; d_gene: NA; abundance: NA; v_gene: TRBV18; CDR3nt: TGTGCCAGCTCACCACGGCGGGCAGATAACATGAACACTGAAGCTTTCTTT; CDR3aa: CASSPRRADNMNTEAFF
j_gene: TRBJ2-7; d_gene: NA; abundance: NA; v_gene: TRBV4-1; CDR3nt: TGCGCCAGCAGCCACAAAGATATGAGGGACCAGGGTTACGAGCAGTACTTC; CDR3aa: CASSHKDMRDQGYEQYF
j_gene: TRBJ2-3; d_gene: TRBD1; abundance: NA; v_gene: TRBV3-1; CDR3nt: TGTGCCAGCAGCAGGACAGGACCGGGCGCAGATACGCAGTATTTT; CDR3aa: CASSRTGPGADTQYF
j_gene: TRBJ2-1; d_gene: NA; abundance: NA; v_gene: TRBV4-1; CDR3nt: TGCGCCAGCAGCCAAGATTTTAGGGATGAGCAGTTCTTC; CDR3aa: CASSQDFRDEQFF
j_gene: TRBJ2-3; d_gene: NA; abundance: NA; v_gene: TRBV25-1; CDR3nt: TGTGCCACCCACGAACCAACAGATACGCAGTATTTT; CDR3aa: CATHEPTDTQYF
j_gene: TRBJ2-1; d_gene: NA; abundance: NA; v_gene: TRBV12-3/TRBV12-4; CDR3nt: TGTGCCAGCAGCAAAAATGAGCAGTTCTTC; CDR3aa: CASSKNEQFF
j_gene: TRBJ2-5; d_gene: NA; abundance: NA; v_gene: TRBV28; CDR3nt: TGTGCCAGCAGCCAATCCCACATCCAAGAGACCCAGTACTTC; CDR3aa: CASSQSHIQETQYF
j_gene: TRBJ2-1; d_gene: NA; abundance: many; v_gene: TRBV5-1; CDR3nt: TGCGCCAGCAGCCTCTGGCAACTAGTGAGCAATGAGCAGTTCTTC; CDR3aa: CASSLWQLVSNEQFF
j_gene: TRBJ2-1; d_gene: NA; abundance: NA; v_gene: TRBV5-1; CDR3nt: TGCGCCAGCAGCCCAGGTAGCAGCGGGTGGGCTAAGATTAACAATGAGCAGTTCTTC; CDR3aa: CASSPGSSGWAKINNEQFF
j_gene: TRBJ1-1; d_gene: TRBD1; abundance: NA; v_gene: TRBV18; CDR3nt: TGTGCCAGCTCACCACTTTTCTATGACAGGGGCATGAACACTGAAGCTTTCTTT; CDR3aa: CASSPLFYDRGMNTEAFF
j_gene: TRBJ2-7; d_gene: TRBD1; abundance: few; v_gene: TRBV4-1; CDR3nt: TGCGCCAGCAGCCCCGAGACAGGGGAAGCCTACGAGCAGTACTTC; CDR3aa: CASSPETGEAYEQYF
j_gene: TRBJ2-7; d_gene: NA; abundance: NA; v_gene: TRBV9; CDR3nt: TGTGCCAGCAGCCCAAGCTATGGCGAGCAGTACTTC; CDR3aa: CASSPSYGEQYF
j_gene: TRBJ2-5; d_gene: NA; abundance: few; v_gene: TRBV3-1; CDR3nt: TGTGCCAGCAGCCATATCGCTAGCGATCAAGAGACCCAGTACTTC; CDR3aa: CASSHIASDQETQYF
j_gene: TRBJ2-5; d_gene: NA; abundance: few; v_gene: TRBV7-6; CDR3nt: TGTGCCAGCAGCTTAGAGACAGACCAAGAGACCCAGTACTTC; CDR3aa: CASSLETDQETQYF
j_gene: TRBJ2-1; d_gene: TRBD2; abundance: NA; v_gene: TRBV6-5; CDR3nt: TGTGCCAGCAGTTACTCTGCGGGAGAGCTGGGGAATGAGCAGTTCTTC; CDR3aa: CASSYSAGELGNEQFF
j_gene: TRBJ2-2; d_gene: NA; abundance: few; v_gene: TRBV2; CDR3nt: TGTGCCAGCAGTGAGGGTGTGCGGACCGGGGAGCTGTTTTTT; CDR3aa: CASSEGVRTGELFF
j_gene: TRBJ2-7; d_gene: NA; abundance: NA; v_gene: TRBV25-1; CDR3nt: TGTGCCAGCAGTGACCCGGTGACGGGCTCCTACGAGCAGTACTTC; CDR3aa: CASSDPVTGSYEQYF
j_gene: TRBJ2-4; d_gene: TRBD1; abundance: NA; v_gene: TRBV29-1; CDR3nt: TGCAGCGTTGAAGTAGGGACAGGGGCGTTTGTGGGGAACATTCAGTACTTC; CDR3aa: CSVEVGTGAFVGNIQYF
j_gene: TRBJ1-5; d_gene: NA; abundance: NA; v_gene: TRBV6-6; CDR3nt: TGTGCCAGCAGTTACGTAGGGGCTCAGCCCCAGCATTTT; CDR3aa: CASSYVGAQPQHF
j_gene: TRBJ2-1; d_gene: TRBD1; abundance: few; v_gene: TRBV29-1; CDR3nt: TGCAGCGTTGACGGGGACAGGGGCCTCTTGGAAGATCAGTTCTTC; CDR3aa: CSVDGDRGLLEDQFF
j_gene: TRBJ1-4; d_gene: NA; abundance: NA; v_gene: TRBV4-1; CDR3nt: TGCGCCAGCAGCCAAGTTCTTTCCGAGACAGCGACGTCCAATGAAAAACTGTTTTTT; CDR3aa: CASSQVLSETATSNEKLFF
j_gene: TRBJ2-3; d_gene: NA; abundance: NA; v_gene: TRBV7-2; CDR3nt: TGTGCCAGCAGCTTAGGGGGTTTTGGGCGGGCGTATACGCAGTATTTT; CDR3aa: CASSLGGFGRAYTQYF
j_gene: TRBJ2-7; d_gene: TRBD2; abundance: many; v_gene: TRBV12-3/TRBV12-4; CDR3nt: TGTGCCAGCAGCCTAGCGGGGCTTTCCTACGAGCAGTACTTC; CDR3aa: CASSLAGLSYEQYF
j_gene: TRBJ2-7; d_gene: NA; abundance: NA; v_gene: TRBV3-1; CDR3nt: TGTGCCAGCAGCCAACAGTCCTCCTACGAGCAGTACTTC; CDR3aa: CASSQQSSYEQYF
j_gene: TRBJ1-1; d_gene: NA; abundance: few; v_gene: TRBV29-1; CDR3nt: TGCAGCGTTGGGGCTTCGCAAGCTTTCTTT; CDR3aa: CSVGASQAFF
j_gene: TRBJ1-4; d_gene: NA; abundance: few; v_gene: TRBV6-1; CDR3nt: TGTGCCAGCAGTTTACGGGCAACTAATGAAAAACTGTTTTTT; CDR3aa: CASSLRATNEKLFF
j_gene: TRBJ1-1; d_gene: NA; abundance: NA; v_gene: TRBV27; CDR3nt: TGTGCCAGCAGTTCCTTTGGCACTGAAGCTTTCTTT; CDR3aa: CASSSFGTEAFF
j_gene: TRBJ2-7; d_gene: NA; abundance: NA; v_gene: TRBV28; CDR3nt: TGTGCCAGCAGTTTAAAAAAACGAGGGGGATACGAGCAGTACTTC; CDR3aa: CASSLKKRGGYEQYF
j_gene: TRBJ2-1; d_gene: NA; abundance: few; v_gene: TRBV27; CDR3nt: TGTGCCAGCAGTTTGATAGGGCACAATGAGCAGTTCTTC; CDR3aa: CASSLIGHNEQFF
j_gene: TRBJ2-7; d_gene: NA; abundance: NA; v_gene: TRBV19; CDR3nt: TGTGCCAGTAGTATACCGGGACGATCCTACGAGCAGTACTTC; CDR3aa: CASSIPGRSYEQYF
j_gene: TRBJ2-1; d_gene: NA; abundance: NA; v_gene: TRBV6-5; CDR3nt: TGTGCCAGTTCAGGAATTTTACCCTACAATGAGCAGTTCTTC; CDR3aa: CASSGILPYNEQFF
j_gene: TRBJ2-3; d_gene: NA; abundance: few; v_gene: TRBV15; CDR3nt: TGTGCCACCAGCAGAGAATTAGGACCAGATACGCAGTATTTT; CDR3aa: CATSRELGPDTQYF
j_gene: TRBJ1-1; d_gene: NA; abundance: NA; v_gene: TRBV5-4; CDR3nt: TGTGCCAGCAGCTTGCCCGGGGAGGCTGAAGCTTTCTTT; CDR3aa: CASSLPGEAEAFF
j_gene: TRBJ2-7; d_gene: NA; abundance: few; v_gene: TRBV4-2; CDR3nt: TGTGCCAGCAGCCAAGAACAGTTTCAGTACGAGCAGTACTTC; CDR3aa: CASSQEQFQYEQYF
j_gene: TRBJ1-1; d_gene: NA; abundance: NA; v_gene: TRBV4-1; CDR3nt: TGCGCCAGCAGCCAATCGACCACTGAAGCTTTCTTT; CDR3aa: CASSQSTTEAFF
j_gene: TRBJ2-7; d_gene: NA; abundance: NA; v_gene: TRBV27; CDR3nt: TGTGCCAGCAGTTTGTCGGGGGAACAGGACGAGCAGTACTTC; CDR3aa: CASSLSGEQDEQYF
j_gene: TRBJ2-7; d_gene: NA; abundance: NA; v_gene: TRBV27; CDR3nt: TGTGCCAGCAGTTTATCTGCCGACAGAGCCTACGAGCAGTACTTC; CDR3aa: CASSLSADRAYEQYF
j_gene: TRBJ1-5; d_gene: NA; abundance: once; v_gene: TRBV2; CDR3nt: TGTGCCAGCAGAGAAGGGGGACTGGGGCCCCAGCATTTT; CDR3aa: CASREGGLGPQHF
j_gene: TRBJ2-3; d_gene: TRBD1; abundance: NA; v_gene: TRBV28; CDR3nt: TGTGCCAGCAGTGTAAAGCCGGGACAGGGTCAAGATACGCAGTATTTT; CDR3aa: CASSVKPGQGQDTQYF
j_gene: TRBJ1-1; d_gene: NA; abundance: few; v_gene: TRBV27; CDR3nt: TGTGCCACCATGATAAGAAGTATGAACACTGAAGCTTTCTTT; CDR3aa: CATMIRSMNTEAFF